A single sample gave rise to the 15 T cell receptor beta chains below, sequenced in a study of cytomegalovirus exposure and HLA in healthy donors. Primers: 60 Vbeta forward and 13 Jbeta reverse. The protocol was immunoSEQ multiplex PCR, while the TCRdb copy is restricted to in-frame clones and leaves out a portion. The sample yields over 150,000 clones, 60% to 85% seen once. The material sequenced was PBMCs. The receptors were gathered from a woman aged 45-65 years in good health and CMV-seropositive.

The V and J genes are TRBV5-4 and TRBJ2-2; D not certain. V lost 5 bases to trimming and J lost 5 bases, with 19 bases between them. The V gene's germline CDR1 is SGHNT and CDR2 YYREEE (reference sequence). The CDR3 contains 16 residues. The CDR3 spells CASRPYRNVGTGELFF. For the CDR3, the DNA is TGTGCCAGCAGACCTTATAGGAACGTCGGGACCGGGGAGCTGTTTTTT.

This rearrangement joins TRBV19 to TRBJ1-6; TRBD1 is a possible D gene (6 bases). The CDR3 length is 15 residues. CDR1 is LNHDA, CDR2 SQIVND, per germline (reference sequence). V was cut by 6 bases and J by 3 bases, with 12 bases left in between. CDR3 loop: CASREGTLYNSPLHF. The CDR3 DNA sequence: TGTGCCAGTAGAGAAGGGACACTCTATAATTCACCCCTCCACTTT.

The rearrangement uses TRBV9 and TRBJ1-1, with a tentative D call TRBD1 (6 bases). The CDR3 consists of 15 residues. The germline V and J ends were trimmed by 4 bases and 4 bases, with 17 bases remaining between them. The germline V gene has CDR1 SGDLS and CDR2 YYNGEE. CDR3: CASSPDGQIGTEAFF. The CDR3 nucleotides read TGTGCCAGCAGCCCCGACGGACAGATCGGCACTGAAGCTTTCTTT.

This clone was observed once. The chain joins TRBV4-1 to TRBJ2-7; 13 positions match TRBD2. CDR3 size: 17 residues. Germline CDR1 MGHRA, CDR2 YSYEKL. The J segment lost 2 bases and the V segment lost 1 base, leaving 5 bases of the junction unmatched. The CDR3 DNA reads TGCGCCAGCAGCCAAGGTAGGACTAGCGGGGGCCCCTACGAGCAGTACTTC. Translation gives CASSQGRTSGGPYEQYF.

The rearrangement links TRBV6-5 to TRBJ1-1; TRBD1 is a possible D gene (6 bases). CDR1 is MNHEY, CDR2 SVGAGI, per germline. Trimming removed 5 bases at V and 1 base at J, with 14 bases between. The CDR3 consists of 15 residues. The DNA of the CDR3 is TGTGCCAGCAGTCGGGACACTGGCGGGAACACTGAAGCTTTCTTT. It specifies CASSRDTGGNTEAFF.

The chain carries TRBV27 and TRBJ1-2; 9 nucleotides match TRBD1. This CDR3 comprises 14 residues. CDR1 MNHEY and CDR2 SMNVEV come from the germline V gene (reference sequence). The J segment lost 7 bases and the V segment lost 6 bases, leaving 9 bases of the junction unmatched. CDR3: CASSPGQGSRGYTF. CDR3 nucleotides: TGTGCCAGCAGCCCGGGACAGGGTTCGCGTGGCTACACCTTC.

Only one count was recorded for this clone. The CDR3 nucleotides read TGTGCCAGCAGGGCGGACACCGGCTCCTACAATGAGCAGTTCTTC. Amino acid sequence: CASRADTGSYNEQFF. The chain couples TRBV5-4 to TRBJ2-1; possibly TRBD1 for D (5 bases). Trimming cost V 5 bases and J 0 bases, with 12 bases left between them. CDR1 is SGHNT and CDR2 is YYREEE in the germline V gene (reference sequence). This CDR3 has 15 residues.

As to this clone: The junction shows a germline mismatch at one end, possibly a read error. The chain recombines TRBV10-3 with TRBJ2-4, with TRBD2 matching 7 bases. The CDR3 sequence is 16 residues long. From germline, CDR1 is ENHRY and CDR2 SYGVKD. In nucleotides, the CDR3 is TGTGCCATCTCCTCCGCCAGCGGGGCCGTTGAAAACAGTCAGTACTTC. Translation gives CAISSASGAVENSQYF.

The CDR3 region has the DNA TGTGCCAGTGGACACCCAAGCTCCTACAATGAGCAGTTCTTC. This translates into CASGHPSSYNEQFF. The chain links TRBV11-1 to TRBJ2-1; D is possibly TRBD1 (5 bases). From germline, CDR1 is SGHAT and CDR2 FQDESV (reference sequence). The V gene lost 9 bases and the J gene lost 0 bases, with 12 bases spanning the gap. CDR3 length equals 14 residues. The full variable domain, completed using reference TRBV11-1 and TRBJ2-1, is EAEVAQSPRYKITEKSQAVAFWCDPISGHATLYWYRQILGQGPELLVQFQDESVVDDSQLPKDRFSAERLKGVDSTLKIQPAELGDSAMYLCASGHPSSYNEQFFGPGTRLTVL.

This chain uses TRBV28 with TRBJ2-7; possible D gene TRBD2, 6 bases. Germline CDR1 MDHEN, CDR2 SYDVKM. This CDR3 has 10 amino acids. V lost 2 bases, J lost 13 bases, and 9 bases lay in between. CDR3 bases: TGTGCCAGCAGTTTAGGAGGGGAATACTTC. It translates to CASSLGGEYF.

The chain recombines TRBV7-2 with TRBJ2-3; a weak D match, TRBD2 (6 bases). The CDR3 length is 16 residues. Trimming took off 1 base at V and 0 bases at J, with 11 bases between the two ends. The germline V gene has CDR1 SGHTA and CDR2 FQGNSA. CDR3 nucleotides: TGTGCCAGCAGCTTAGTCGGGAGACAGAGCACAGATACGCAGTATTTT. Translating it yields CASSLVGRQSTDTQYF.

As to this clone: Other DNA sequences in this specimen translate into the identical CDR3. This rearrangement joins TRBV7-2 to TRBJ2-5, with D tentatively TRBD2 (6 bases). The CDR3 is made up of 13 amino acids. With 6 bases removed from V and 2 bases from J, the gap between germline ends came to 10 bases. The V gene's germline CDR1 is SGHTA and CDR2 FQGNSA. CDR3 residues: CASSGGRQETQYF. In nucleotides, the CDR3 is TGTGCCAGCAGTGGGGGGAGGCAAGAGACCCAGTACTTC.

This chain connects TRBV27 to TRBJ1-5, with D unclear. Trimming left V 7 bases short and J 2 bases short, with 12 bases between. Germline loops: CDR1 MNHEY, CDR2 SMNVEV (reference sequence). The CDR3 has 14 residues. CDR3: CASTPRGGNQPQHF. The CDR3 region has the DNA TGTGCCAGCACCCCGCGAGGAGGCAATCAGCCCCAGCATTTT.

The CDR3: CASSSSGGTWETQYF. The DNA for the CDR3 is TGTGCCAGCAGTTCTAGCGGGGGGACCTGGGAGACCCAGTACTTC. V and J are TRBV6-6 and TRBJ2-5, with 11 bases that match TRBD2. Germline CDR1 is MNHNY and CDR2 is SVGAGI (reference sequence). CDR3 length: 15 residues. The J segment lost 5 bases and the V segment lost 4 bases, leaving 6 bases of the junction unmatched.

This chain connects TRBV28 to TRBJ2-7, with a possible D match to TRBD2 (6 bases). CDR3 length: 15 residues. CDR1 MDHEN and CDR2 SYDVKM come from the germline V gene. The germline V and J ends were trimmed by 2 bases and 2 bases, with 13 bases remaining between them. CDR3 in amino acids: CASSLAQGGAYEQYF. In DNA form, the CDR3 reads TGTGCCAGCAGTTTAGCCCAGGGAGGTGCCTACGAGCAGTACTTC.